Below, one TCR beta chain is given with its context. Its antigen is as yet unknown. The data stem from a study of siplizumab effects on memory and regulatory T cells. Study observations and caveats: Naive-or-memory phenotypes were unassignable for roughly 80-97% of proliferating CD4+ or CD8+ clones. With siplizumab, Treg-derived clones averaged approximately 66% of mappable alloreactive CD4+ clones, versus approximately 29% in controls. Assignment to unstimulated subsets succeeded for only a minor fraction of the alloreactive clones. For siplizumab cultures, the suppressive function of their proliferating Tregs was not confirmed.

Germline CDR1 is SGHRS and CDR2 is YFSETQ. This CDR3 region has 15 residues. V shed 4 bases and J 7 bases; nucleotides not matched to a gene: 8. Profiled with immunoSEQ multiplex PCR; TCRdb holds only in-frame clones, not every one. The repertoire includes about 99,000 clones, 93% of them detected once, and approximately 0.67% sits in the top ten. V gene TRBV5-1 combines with J gene TRBJ1-2; 12 bases line up with TRBD1. The specimen was Tregs sorted from blood. This receptor was taken from a human donor in good health. In DNA form, the CDR3 reads TGCGCCAGCAGCAGAGGGGACAGGGGGCCCGCTGGCTACACCTTC. This sequence encodes CASSRGDRGPAGYTF. Supplemented by reference TRBV5-1 and TRBJ1-2, the full variable domain reads KAGVTQTPRYLIKTRGQQVTLSCSPISGHRSVSWYQQTPGQGLQFLFEYFSETQRNKGNFPGRFSGRQFSNSRSEMNVSTLELGDSALYLCASSRGDRGPAGYTFGSGTRLTVV.